This T cell receptor beta chain stems from a study of blood T cell repertoires in COVID-19. Study summary: Whether acute or convalescent, the COVID-19 samples came from the United States, Italy and Spain.

The CDR3 is 14 amino acids. The germline gives CDR1 MRHNA, CDR2 SNTAGT. J lost 1 base, V lost 3 bases, and 1 base had no gene match. In the original workflow: Estimates of nucleated cell counts were drawn from the amplification of reference gene primers. Repertoires were generated with immunoSEQ multiplex PCR, while TCRdb's copy carries only in-frame clones and drops some. That table furnishes V, J and clone size, whereas the DNA furnished D and trimming. The data contain 150,000 to 200,000 clones, approximately 87% of them seen just once; the ten biggest clones take up roughly 3.6%. The chain carries TRBV6-4 and TRBJ1-1, with 8 bases identical to TRBD1. This TCR came from a man in his late teens or twenties with active or convalescent COVID-19. The source material was peripheral blood. The CDR3 loop is CASSEQGENTEAFF. For the CDR3, the DNA is TGTGCCAGCAGTGAACAGGGGGAGAACACTGAAGCTTTCTTT.